This TCR beta chain was captured in a study of shared clonotypes between healthy human individuals. As defined, naive CD8 cells were CD45RO-negative and positively selected for CCR7, with terminally differentiated effector memory CD45RA+ cells excluded. Germline loops: CDR1 LNHDA, CDR2 SQIVND (reference sequence). This CDR3 is built from 12 residues. V gave up 7 bases and J gave up 7 bases, with 11 bases separating them. Repertoires were generated with immunoSEQ multiplex PCR, while TCRdb's copy carries only in-frame clones and drops some. The profile shows about 590,000 clones, 95% to 96% of them singletons.

The TCR sequence derives from a woman in her twenties or thirties in good health. The sample consisted of naive CD8+ T cells sorted from blood. The chain has TRBV19 and TRBJ2-1; D gene unclear. CDR3 sequence reads: CASIGLSNEQFF. DNA for the CDR3: TGTGCCAGTATTGGGTTATCTAATGAGCAGTTCTTC.